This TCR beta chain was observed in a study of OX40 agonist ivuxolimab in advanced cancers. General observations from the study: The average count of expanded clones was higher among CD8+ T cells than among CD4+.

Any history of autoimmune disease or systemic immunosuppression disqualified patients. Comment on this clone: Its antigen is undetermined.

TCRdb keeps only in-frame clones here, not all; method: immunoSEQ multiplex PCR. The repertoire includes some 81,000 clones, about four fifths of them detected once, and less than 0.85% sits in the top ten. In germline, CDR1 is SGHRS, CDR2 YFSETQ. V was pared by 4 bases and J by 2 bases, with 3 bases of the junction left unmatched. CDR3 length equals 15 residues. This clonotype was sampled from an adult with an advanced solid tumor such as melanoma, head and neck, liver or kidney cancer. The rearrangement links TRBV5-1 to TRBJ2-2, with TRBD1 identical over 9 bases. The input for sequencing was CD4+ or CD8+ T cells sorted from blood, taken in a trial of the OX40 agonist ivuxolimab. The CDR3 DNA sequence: TGCGCCAGCAGCCCGGGACAGGGAAACACCGGGGAGCTGTTTTTT. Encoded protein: CASSPGQGNTGELFF.